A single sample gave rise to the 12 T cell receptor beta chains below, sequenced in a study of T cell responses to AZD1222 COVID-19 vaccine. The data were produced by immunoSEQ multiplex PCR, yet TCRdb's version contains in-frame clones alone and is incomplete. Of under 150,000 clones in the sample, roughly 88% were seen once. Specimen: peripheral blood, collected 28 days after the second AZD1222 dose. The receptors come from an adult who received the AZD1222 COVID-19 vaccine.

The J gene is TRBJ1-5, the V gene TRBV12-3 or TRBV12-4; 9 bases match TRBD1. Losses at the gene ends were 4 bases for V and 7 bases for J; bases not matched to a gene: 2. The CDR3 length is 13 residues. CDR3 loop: CASSYRGLQPQHF. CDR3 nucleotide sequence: TGTGCCAGCAGTTACAGGGGGCTCCAGCCCCAGCATTTT.

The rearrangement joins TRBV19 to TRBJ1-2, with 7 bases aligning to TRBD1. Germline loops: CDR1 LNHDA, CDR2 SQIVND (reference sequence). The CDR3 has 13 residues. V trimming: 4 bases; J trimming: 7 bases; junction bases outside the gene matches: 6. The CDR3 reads CASSTLGGSGYTF. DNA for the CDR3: TGTGCCAGTAGTACGTTAGGGGGCTCTGGCTACACCTTC.

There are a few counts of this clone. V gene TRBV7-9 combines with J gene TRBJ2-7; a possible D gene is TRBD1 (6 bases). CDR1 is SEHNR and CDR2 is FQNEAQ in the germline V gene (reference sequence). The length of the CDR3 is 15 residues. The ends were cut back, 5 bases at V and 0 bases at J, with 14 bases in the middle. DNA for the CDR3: TGTGCCAGCAGCGAGGGGGTGTTCGGCTCCTACGAGCAGTACTTC. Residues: CASSEGVFGSYEQYF.

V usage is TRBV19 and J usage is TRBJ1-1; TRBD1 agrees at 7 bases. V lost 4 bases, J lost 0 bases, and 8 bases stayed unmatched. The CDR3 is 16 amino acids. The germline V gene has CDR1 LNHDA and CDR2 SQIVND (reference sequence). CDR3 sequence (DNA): TGTGCCAGTAGTAGGGCCTACGGGACAGTGAACACTGAAGCTTTCTTT. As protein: CASSRAYGTVNTEAFF.

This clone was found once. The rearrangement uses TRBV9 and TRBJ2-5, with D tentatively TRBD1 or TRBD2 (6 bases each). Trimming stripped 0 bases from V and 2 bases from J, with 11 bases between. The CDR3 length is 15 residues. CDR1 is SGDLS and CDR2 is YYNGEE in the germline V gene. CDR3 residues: CASSVGRGFQETQYF. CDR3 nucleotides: TGTGCCAGCAGCGTAGGGAGGGGGTTTCAAGAGACCCAGTACTTC.

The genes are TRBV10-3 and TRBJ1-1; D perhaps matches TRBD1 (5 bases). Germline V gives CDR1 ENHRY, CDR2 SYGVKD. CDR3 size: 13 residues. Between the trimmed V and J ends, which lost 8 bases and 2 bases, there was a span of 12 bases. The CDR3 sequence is CAIRTGRNTEAFF. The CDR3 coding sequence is TGTGCCATCCGAACAGGCCGAAACACTGAAGCTTTCTTT.

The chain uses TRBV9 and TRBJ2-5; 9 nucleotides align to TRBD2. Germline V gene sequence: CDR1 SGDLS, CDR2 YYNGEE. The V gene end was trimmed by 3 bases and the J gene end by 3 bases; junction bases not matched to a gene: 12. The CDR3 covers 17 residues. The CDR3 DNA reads TGTGCCAGCAGCGCTGGAAGGAGTAGCGGGGGAGAAGAGACCCAGTACTTC. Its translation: CASSAGRSSGGEETQYF.

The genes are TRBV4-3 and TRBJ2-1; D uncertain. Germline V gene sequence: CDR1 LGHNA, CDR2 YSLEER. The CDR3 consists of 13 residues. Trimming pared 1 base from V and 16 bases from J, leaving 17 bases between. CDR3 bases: TGCGCCAGCAGCCAAGGCCTTTTAAAACGACCTTTCTTC. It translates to CASSQGLLKRPFF.

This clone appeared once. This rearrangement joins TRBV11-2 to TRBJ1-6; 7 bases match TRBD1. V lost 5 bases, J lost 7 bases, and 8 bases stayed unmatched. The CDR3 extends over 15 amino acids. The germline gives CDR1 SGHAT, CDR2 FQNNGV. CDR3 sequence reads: CASSPPWDSNSPLHF. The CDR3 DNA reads TGTGCCAGCAGCCCGCCCTGGGACAGCAATTCACCCCTCCACTTT.

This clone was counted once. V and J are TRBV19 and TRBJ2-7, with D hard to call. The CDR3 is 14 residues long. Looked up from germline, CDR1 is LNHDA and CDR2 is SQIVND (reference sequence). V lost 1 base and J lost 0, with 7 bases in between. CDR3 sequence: CASSIGGLSYEQYF. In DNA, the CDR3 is TGTGCCAGTAGTATAGGCGGCCTCTCCTACGAGCAGTACTTC.

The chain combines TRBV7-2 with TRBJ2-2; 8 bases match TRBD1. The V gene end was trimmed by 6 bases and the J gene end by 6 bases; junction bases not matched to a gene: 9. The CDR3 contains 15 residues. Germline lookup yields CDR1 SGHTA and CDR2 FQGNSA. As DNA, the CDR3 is TGTGCCAGCAGTTCCGTGCAGGGGGCGGCCGGGGAGCTGTTTTTT. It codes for CASSSVQGAAGELFF.

CDR3 region: CAISAQGQGGTEAFF. CDR3 nucleotides: TGTGCCATCAGTGCCCAGGGGCAAGGGGGCACTGAAGCTTTCTTT. This chain connects TRBV10-3 to TRBJ1-1; the D gene is possibly TRBD1 (6 bases). This CDR3 is built from 15 residues. Germline V gene sequence: CDR1 ENHRY, CDR2 SYGVKD. Trimming stripped 4 bases from V and 4 bases from J, with 16 bases between.